The rows below give T cell receptor beta chains drawn from one sample of a study of blood T cell repertoires in COVID-19. The protocol was immunoSEQ multiplex PCR, while the TCRdb copy is restricted to in-frame clones and leaves out a portion. The sample lists about 94,000 clones, more than 65% occurring once. Sequencing input: peripheral blood. The receptors stem from a man between 60 and 70 years old with acute or convalescent COVID-19. Each CDR3 is given with its conserved first and last residue. Fields, in order: V gene, J gene, clone size, D gene, CDR3 protein, CDR3 DNA. D genes are given only for firm matches. Part of the rows lack a size; the others show once, few, many or a class for expanded clones.

V: TRBV29-1
J: TRBJ2-4
size: -
D: -
CDR3: CSVETGIKNIQYF
DNA: TGCAGCGTTGAAACAGGGATCAAAAACATTCAGTACTTC

V: TRBV6-5
J: TRBJ1-1
size: -
D: -
CDR3: CASSYSGQGLNTEAFF
DNA: TGTGCCAGCAGTTACTCCGGGCAGGGGCTGAACACTGAAGCTTTCTTT

V: TRBV19
J: TRBJ1-4
size: many
D: TRBD1
CDR3: CASSILTGGQYNEKLFF
DNA: TGTGCCAGTAGTATTCTGACAGGGGGGCAATATAATGAAAAACTGTTTTTT

V: TRBV6-2/TRBV6-3
J: TRBJ2-7
size: -
D: TRBD2
CDR3: CASSYIGRSEQYF
DNA: TGTGCCAGCAGTTACATCGGGAGGTCCGAGCAGTACTTC

V: TRBV6-5
J: TRBJ1-2
size: once
D: TRBD1
CDR3: CASSYQGQGGRGGYTF
DNA: TGTGCCAGCAGTTACCAGGGACAGGGTGGCCGGGGGGGCTACACCTTC

V: TRBV5-6
J: TRBJ2-7
size: few
D: -
CDR3: CASSLGGQGWTYEQYF
DNA: TGTGCCAGCAGCTTGGGAGGCCAGGGTTGGACCTACGAGCAGTACTTC

V: TRBV27
J: TRBJ1-2
size: few
D: TRBD1
CDR3: CASSSVRGQRGYTF
DNA: TGTGCCAGCAGTTCGGTCAGGGGGCAACGTGGCTACACCTTC

V: TRBV7-9
J: TRBJ1-2
size: -
D: TRBD1
CDR3: CASSSSDRGHGYTF
DNA: TGTGCCAGCAGCTCCTCGGACAGGGGGCATGGCTACACCTTC

V: TRBV29-1
J: TRBJ2-7
size: few
D: -
CDR3: CSVASSGYSYEQYF
DNA: TGCAGCGTTGCGAGTAGCGGCTACTCCTACGAGCAGTACTTC

V: TRBV10-3
J: TRBJ1-6
size: -
D: -
CDR3: CAIWQGYNSPLHF
DNA: TGTGCCATCTGGCAGGGTTATAATTCACCCCTCCACTTT

V: TRBV19
J: TRBJ1-5
size: -
D: -
CDR3: CASSITQGGQPQHF
DNA: TGTGCCAGTAGTATTACCCAGGGCGGACAGCCCCAGCATTTT

V: TRBV7-3
J: TRBJ2-2
size: -
D: TRBD1
CDR3: CASSSGTATGELFF
DNA: TGTGCCAGCAGCTCCGGGACAGCAACCGGGGAGCTGTTTTTT

V: TRBV2
J: TRBJ1-2
size: -
D: -
CDR3: CASTLGVTNYGYTF
DNA: TGTGCCAGCACCCTAGGTGTAACCAACTATGGCTACACCTTC

V: TRBV28
J: TRBJ2-7
size: -
D: -
CDR3: CASSFNSYEQYF
DNA: TGTGCCAGCAGTTTCAACAGCTACGAGCAGTACTTC

V: TRBV30
J: TRBJ2-7
size: -
D: -
CDR3: CAWSYGSGYEQYF
DNA: TGTGCCTGGAGTTACGGGTCGGGGTACGAGCAGTACTTC

V: TRBV3-1/TRBV3-2
J: TRBJ2-1
size: once
D: TRBD1
CDR3: CASSHRTGSSYNEQFF
DNA: TGTGCCAGCAGCCACCGGACAGGGAGCTCCTACAATGAGCAGTTCTTC

V: TRBV11-2
J: TRBJ2-7
size: -
D: -
CDR3: CASSLGASYEQYF
DNA: TGTGCCAGCAGCTTAGGGGCTTCCTACGAGCAGTACTTC

V: TRBV30
J: TRBJ1-1
size: -
D: -
CDR3: CAWSSTLRAEAFF
DNA: TGTGCCTGGAGCTCGACGTTGAGGGCTGAAGCTTTCTTT

V: TRBV7-2
J: TRBJ1-2
size: -
D: -
CDR3: CASSLVRGGYTF
DNA: TGTGCCAGCAGCTTAGTGCGGGGTGGCTACACCTTC

V: TRBV3-1/TRBV3-2
J: TRBJ1-6
size: -
D: -
CDR3: CASSQDRGRLDSPLHF
DNA: TGTGCCAGCAGCCAAGATCGGGGGAGGTTGGATTCACCCCTCCACTTT

V: TRBV15
J: TRBJ2-2
size: once
D: TRBD1
CDR3: CATSPRTGGITGELFF
DNA: TGTGCCACCAGCCCACGGACAGGGGGCATCACCGGGGAGCTGTTTTTT

V: TRBV24-1
J: TRBJ2-7
size: -
D: -
CDR3: CATSGGFEQYF
DNA: TGTGCCACCAGTGGAGGGTTCGAGCAGTACTTC

V: TRBV3-1/TRBV3-2
J: TRBJ1-3
size: -
D: -
CDR3: CASRGTQGNTIYF
DNA: TGTGCCAGCCGCGGGACGCAAGGAAACACCATATATTTT

V: TRBV4-1
J: TRBJ2-1
size: -
D: TRBD2
CDR3: CASSQTLAGVYNEQFF
DNA: TGCGCCAGCAGCCAGACACTAGCGGGGGTCTACAATGAGCAGTTCTTC

V: TRBV19
J: TRBJ2-7
size: -
D: TRBD1
CDR3: CASSDRAAYEQYF
DNA: TGTGCCAGTAGTGACAGGGCTGCGTACGAGCAGTACTTC

V: TRBV4-1
J: TRBJ2-4
size: -
D: -
CDR3: CASSHRSSLAKNIQYF
DNA: TGCGCCAGCAGCCATCGCTCGAGTTTAGCCAAAAACATTCAGTACTTC

V: TRBV5-1
J: TRBJ1-4
size: -
D: -
CDR3: CASSPLGDEKLFF
DNA: TGCGCCAGCAGCCCCCTCGGGGATGAAAAACTGTTTTTT

V: TRBV9
J: TRBJ1-2
size: -
D: -
CDR3: CASSSPDKNYGYTF
DNA: TGTGCCAGCAGCTCTCCGGACAAAAACTATGGCTACACCTTC

V: TRBV5-1
J: TRBJ1-1
size: -
D: TRBD1
CDR3: CASTLIRGQEAFF
DNA: TGCGCCAGCACCCTAATCAGGGGGCAAGAAGCTTTCTTT

V: TRBV5-4
J: TRBJ2-3
size: -
D: -
CDR3: CASSIYGVQFSQDTQYF
DNA: TGTGCCAGCTCGATTTACGGGGTCCAGTTCTCCCAAGATACGCAGTATTTT

V: TRBV18
J: TRBJ1-1
size: -
D: TRBD1
CDR3: CASSLGQGVVVYTEAFF
DNA: TGTGCCAGCTCATTGGGACAGGGAGTTGTGGTGTACACTGAAGCTTTCTTT

V: TRBV7-7
J: TRBJ2-1
size: few
D: TRBD2
CDR3: CASSLESGGYNEQFF
DNA: TGTGCTAGCAGCTTAGAGAGCGGGGGGTACAATGAGCAGTTCTTC

V: TRBV2
J: TRBJ1-1
size: -
D: TRBD1
CDR3: CASSGTGGNTEAFF
DNA: TGTGCCAGCAGCGGAACAGGGGGGAACACTGAAGCTTTCTTT

V: TRBV19
J: TRBJ1-1
size: -
D: -
CDR3: CASNTGVEAFF
DNA: TGTGCCAGCAACACCGGGGTTGAAGCTTTCTTT

V: TRBV2
J: TRBJ2-3
size: -
D: TRBD1
CDR3: CASSVDRGSTDTQYF
DNA: TGTGCCAGCAGTGTCGACAGGGGTAGCACAGATACGCAGTATTTT

V: TRBV27
J: TRBJ1-2
size: -
D: -
CDR3: CASKGGESYGYTF
DNA: TGTGCCAGCAAGGGAGGGGAGAGCTATGGCTACACCTTC

V: TRBV6-5
J: TRBJ1-1
size: -
D: -
CDR3: CASSFLSRGMNTEAFF
DNA: TGTGCCAGCAGTTTCCTCAGCCGGGGAATGAACACTGAAGCTTTCTTT

V: TRBV24-1
J: TRBJ2-1
size: once
D: -
CDR3: CATSDWGAGIYNEQFF
DNA: TGTGCCACCAGTGATTGGGGTGCAGGGATCTACAATGAGCAGTTCTTC

V: TRBV11-2
J: TRBJ2-1
size: -
D: -
CDR3: CASSHDLDLDEQFF
DNA: TGTGCCAGCAGCCACGACTTGGATCTCGATGAGCAGTTCTTC

V: TRBV7-9
J: TRBJ1-1
size: -
D: -
CDR3: CASSLEWTGGAVNTEAFF
DNA: TGTGCCAGCAGCTTAGAATGGACCGGGGGGGCTGTGAACACTGAAGCTTTCTTT

V: TRBV5-5
J: TRBJ1-2
size: few
D: TRBD1
CDR3: CASSGGQGGYGYTF
DNA: TGTGCCAGCAGCGGGGGACAGGGGGGCTATGGCTACACCTTC

V: TRBV5-4
J: TRBJ1-2
size: once
D: TRBD1
CDR3: CASSLQDRAFGGYTF
DNA: TGTGCCAGCAGCCTCCAGGACAGGGCATTTGGTGGCTACACCTTC

V: TRBV5-6
J: TRBJ1-2
size: -
D: -
CDR3: CASSPTGLNYGYTF
DNA: TGTGCCAGCAGCCCTACAGGGTTGAACTATGGCTACACCTTC

V: TRBV5-4
J: TRBJ2-1
size: once
D: TRBD1
CDR3: CASRSTGGHEQFF
DNA: TGTGCCAGCAGGTCTACAGGGGGTCATGAGCAGTTCTTC

V: TRBV6-4
J: TRBJ1-5
size: once
D: -
CDR3: CASSETAYSNQPQHF
DNA: TGTGCCAGCAGTGAAACAGCTTATAGCAATCAGCCCCAGCATTTT

V: TRBV24-1
J: TRBJ2-5
size: -
D: -
CDR3: CATSEPGIQETQYF
DNA: TGTGCCACCAGTGAGCCAGGGATCCAAGAGACCCAGTACTTC

V: TRBV6-5
J: TRBJ1-5
size: -
D: -
CDR3: CASNTQDYSNQPQHF
DNA: TGTGCCAGCAACACACAGGATTATAGCAATCAGCCCCAGCATTTT

V: TRBV28
J: TRBJ1-1
size: -
D: -
CDR3: CASSLSGGDDTEAFF
DNA: TGTGCCAGCAGTCTCAGCGGTGGGGATGACACTGAAGCTTTCTTT

V: TRBV12-3/TRBV12-4
J: TRBJ1-1
size: -
D: -
CDR3: CASRTQKNTEAFF
DNA: TGTGCCAGCAGGACACAGAAGAACACTGAAGCTTTCTTT

V: TRBV6-2/TRBV6-3
J: TRBJ1-5
size: -
D: -
CDR3: CASSFSYNQPQHF
DNA: TGTGCCAGCAGTTTCTCATACAATCAGCCCCAGCATTTT

V: TRBV15
J: TRBJ2-1
size: -
D: TRBD2
CDR3: CATSRGSGRGGRSEQFF
DNA: TGTGCCACCAGCAGAGGGTCAGGGCGGGGGGGCCGTAGTGAGCAGTTCTTC

V: TRBV4-1
J: TRBJ1-5
size: once
D: -
CDR3: CASSPGEFSNQPQHF
DNA: TGCGCCAGCAGCCCAGGGGAATTTAGCAATCAGCCCCAGCATTTT

V: TRBV29-1
J: TRBJ1-2
size: -
D: TRBD1
CDR3: CSVVRTGGKDGYTF
DNA: TGCAGCGTGGTACGGACAGGGGGTAAGGATGGCTACACCTTC

V: TRBV15
J: TRBJ2-7
size: -
D: -
CDR3: CATSRDRDIPYEQYF
DNA: TGTGCCACCAGCAGAGATCGGGACATCCCCTACGAGCAGTACTTC